These T cell receptor beta chains were read from a single sample in a study of blood T cell repertoires in COVID-19. Clones were sequenced by immunoSEQ multiplex PCR, and TCRdb holds only the in-frame ones, with some missing. Among 140,000 to 150,000 clones, roughly 89% were seen once, and the ten largest hold approximately 4.3%. The sample was PBMCs or T cells enriched from blood (not recorded which). Receptor source: a man in his fifties who had recovered from COVID-19. Each CDR3 is given with its conserved first and last residue. A D gene is named only where the DNA matches it firmly. Expanded clones get a size class; other rows say once, few or many, or leave the size out.

- | - | TRBJ1-6 | TRBV28 | TGTGCCAGCAATACTCAGGTCTCCTATAATTCACCCCTCCACTTT | CASNTQVSYNSPLHF
TRBD2 | - | TRBJ2-2 | TRBV15 | TGTGCCACCGCGAGGAAGGGCGGGGGGGCGGGCACCGGGGAGCTGTTTTTT | CATARKGGGAGTGELFF
- | - | TRBJ1-2 | TRBV24-1 | TGTGCCACCAGTGATTGGGCTACTAACTATGGCTACACCTTC | CATSDWATNYGYTF
- | - | TRBJ1-3 | TRBV11-3 | TGTGCCAGCAGCTTAAGATCCCAGTCTGGAAACACCATATATTTT | CASSLRSQSGNTIYF
- | - | TRBJ2-4 | TRBV4-1 | TGCGCCAGCAGCCTAATCGGACTAGCCAAAAACATTCAGTACTTC | CASSLIGLAKNIQYF
TRBD1 | - | TRBJ1-4 | TRBV5-1 | TGCGCCAGCAGCTTTTACCAGGGGGCAGAAGAAAAACTGTTTTTT | CASSFYQGAEEKLFF
TRBD1 | - | TRBJ1-2 | TRBV11-2 | TGTGCCAGCAGCTTAGTGGACAGGGGCTATGGCTACACCTTC | CASSLVDRGYGYTF
TRBD1 | - | TRBJ2-7 | TRBV5-6 | TGTGCCAGCAGCTTGTGGGGGTACGGGACAGGGGACGAGCAGTACTTC | CASSLWGYGTGDEQYF
TRBD1 | - | TRBJ2-7 | TRBV19 | TGTGCCAGTCGAAGGACAGGGGTCTCCGAGCAGTACTTC | CASRRTGVSEQYF
- | - | TRBJ1-5 | TRBV4-2 | TGTGCCAGCAGCCACACAGGTAGCAATCAGCCCCAGCATTTT | CASSHTGSNQPQHF
TRBD2 | - | TRBJ2-3 | TRBV7-9 | TGTGCCAGCAGTTCCGCGTGGGCTAGCGGGACAGATACGCAGTATTTT | CASSSAWASGTDTQYF
TRBD1 | - | TRBJ2-1 | TRBV5-4 | TGTGCCAGCAGGGGCGGACAGGGGTTTGAGCAGTTCTTC | CASRGGQGFEQFF
TRBD1 | - | TRBJ2-1 | TRBV24-1 | TGTGCCACCAGCGAACATTCCGGGACAGGGGTACCGATTGAGCAGTTCTTC | CATSEHSGTGVPIEQFF
- | - | TRBJ1-5 | TRBV28 | TGTGCCAGCAGGGGGGCCGGGCTCAGGGGTGGTTGGAATCAGCCCCAGCATTTT | CASRGAGLRGGWNQPQHF
- | - | TRBJ1-1 | TRBV11-2 | TGTGCCAGCAGCCGCGTCAGGGCGGACACTGAAGCTTTCTTT | CASSRVRADTEAFF
- | - | TRBJ2-3 | TRBV4-3 | TGCGCCAGCAGCCAGGGAGTGTTAGATACGCAGTATTTT | CASSQGVLDTQYF
- | - | TRBJ2-5 | TRBV3-1/TRBV3-2 | TGTGCCAGCAGCCACCGGGGAGGACAAGAGACCCAGTACTTC | CASSHRGGQETQYF
- | - | TRBJ2-7 | TRBV11-2 | TGTGCCAGCAGCTTTGGGGCTCGACGGGCCAATCGGGAGCAGTACTTC | CASSFGARRANREQYF
TRBD1 | once | TRBJ1-3 | TRBV9 | TGTGCCAGCAGCGACATGGGACAGGGATGGGGAAACACCATATATTTT | CASSDMGQGWGNTIYF
- | - | TRBJ2-7 | TRBV7-9 | TGTGCCAGCAGCCCACCAGGGTGGTACGAGCAGTACTTC | CASSPPGWYEQYF
TRBD1 | - | TRBJ2-1 | TRBV5-4 | TGTGCCAGCAGCTTAGGACAGGGGGCCTTCTCCTACAATGAGCAGTTCTTC | CASSLGQGAFSYNEQFF
- | - | TRBJ1-3 | TRBV7-3 | TGTGCCAGCAGTTCGGGGTCTGGAAACACCATATATTTT | CASSSGSGNTIYF
- | - | TRBJ1-2 | TRBV5-4 | TGTGCCAGCAGCTCCACCTCAGGACTACGGGGCTACACCTTC | CASSSTSGLRGYTF
- | few | TRBJ2-3 | TRBV18 | TGTGCCAGCTCACTTTCACGGGGAGTAGATACGCAGTATTTT | CASSLSRGVDTQYF
- | - | TRBJ2-1 | TRBV5-5 | TGTGCCAGCAGCTTGGCCTCGAGTAATGAGCAGTTCTTC | CASSLASSNEQFF
TRBD1 | once | TRBJ2-1 | TRBV5-4 | TGTGCCAGCAGCTTACGGGACAGGGACACTCAGTTCTTC | CASSLRDRDTQFF
TRBD1 | - | TRBJ1-2 | TRBV28 | TGTGCCAGCAGTTTTTCGCGATCAAATCAGGGGGACTATGGCTACACCTTC | CASSFSRSNQGDYGYTF
TRBD1 | - | TRBJ1-1 | TRBV19 | TGTGCCAGTAGTACCCCGGACAGGGTAACTGAAGCTTTCTTT | CASSTPDRVTEAFF
- | - | TRBJ2-1 | TRBV7-9 | TGTGCCAGCAGCTTAGTTACGCAGGGCCCCCAGTTCTTC | CASSLVTQGPQFF
- | - | TRBJ1-3 | TRBV7-9 | TGTGCCAGCAGCTTCAGTATCTCTGGAAACACCATATATTTT | CASSFSISGNTIYF
- | once | TRBJ2-3 | TRBV2 | TGTGCCAGCAGGCGTTTCCAAGATACGCAGTATTTT | CASRRFQDTQYF
- | once | TRBJ2-1 | TRBV4-3 | TGCGCCAGCAGCCAAGATCCGTCTTACAATGAGCAGTTCTTC | CASSQDPSYNEQFF
TRBD1 | - | TRBJ1-2 | TRBV28 | TGTGCCAGCAGCTATCAGGGACAGCAATCTAACTATGGCTACACCTTC | CASSYQGQQSNYGYTF
TRBD2 | - | TRBJ2-1 | TRBV4-3 | TGCGCCAGCAGCCAGCTAGCGGGGAGCTCCTACAATGAGCAGTTCTTC | CASSQLAGSSYNEQFF
- | - | TRBJ1-5 | TRBV7-2 | TGTGCCAGCAGCTTAGGGGGGGGCTTTAGTCAGCCCCAGCATTTT | CASSLGGGFSQPQHF
TRBD1 | - | TRBJ1-2 | TRBV27 | TGTGCCAGCAGGACCCGACAGGGGCCCTATGGCTACACCTTC | CASRTRQGPYGYTF
TRBD1 | - | TRBJ1-4 | TRBV30 | TGTGCCTGGGGATCCGGGACAGGGTATGAAAAACTGTTTTTT | CAWGSGTGYEKLFF
- | once | TRBJ1-2 | TRBV5-6 | TGTGCCAGCACCTATGAGGAGGGTAACTATGGCTACACCTTC | CASTYEEGNYGYTF
- | - | TRBJ2-7 | TRBV28 | TGTGCCAGCAGTTTTCTCCCCTACTACGAGCAGTACTTC | CASSFLPYYEQYF
- | - | TRBJ2-2 | TRBV7-7 | TGTGCTAGCAGCTTAGGCGGGGTTGGCACCGGGGAGCTGTTTTTT | CASSLGGVGTGELFF
- | - | TRBJ1-4 | TRBV4-3 | TGCGCCAGCAGCCAAGTTGGGAGGGAAAAACTGTTTTTT | CASSQVGREKLFF
TRBD1 | - | TRBJ2-7 | TRBV5-1 | TGCGCCAGCAGCATTGGACAGGGGGTCGACGAGCAGTACTTC | CASSIGQGVDEQYF